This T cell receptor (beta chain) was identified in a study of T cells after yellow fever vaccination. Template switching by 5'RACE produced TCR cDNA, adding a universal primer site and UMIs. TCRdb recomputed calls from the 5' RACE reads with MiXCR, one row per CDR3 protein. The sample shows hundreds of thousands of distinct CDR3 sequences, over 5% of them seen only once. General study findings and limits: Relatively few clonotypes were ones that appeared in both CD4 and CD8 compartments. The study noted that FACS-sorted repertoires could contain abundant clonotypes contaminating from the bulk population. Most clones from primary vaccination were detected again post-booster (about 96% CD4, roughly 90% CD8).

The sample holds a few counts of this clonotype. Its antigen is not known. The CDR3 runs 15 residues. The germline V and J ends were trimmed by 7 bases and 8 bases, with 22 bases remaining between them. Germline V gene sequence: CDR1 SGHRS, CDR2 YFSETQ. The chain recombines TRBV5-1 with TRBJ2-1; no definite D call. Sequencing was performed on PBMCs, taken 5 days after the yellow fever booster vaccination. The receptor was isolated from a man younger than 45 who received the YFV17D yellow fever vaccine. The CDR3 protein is CASGFLPTSGYEQFF. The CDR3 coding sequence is TGCGCCAGCGGTTTCCTCCCTACGTCTGGCTATGAGCAGTTCTTC. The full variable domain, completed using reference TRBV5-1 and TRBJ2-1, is KAGVTQTPRYLIKTRGQQVTLSCSPISGHRSVSWYQQTPGQGLQFLFEYFSETQRNKGNFPGRFSGRQFSNSRSEMNVSTLELGDSALYLCASGFLPTSGYEQFFGPGTRLTVL.